The sequence of this TCR beta chain was determined in a study of blood T cell repertoires in COVID-19. The wider study: Acute and convalescent COVID-19 samples came from the United States, Italy and Spain.

The table came from immunoSEQ multiplex PCR; TCRdb's copy has only in-frame clones and leaves some out. The top ten clones hold about 10% of a sample with under 300,000 clones, 70% to 90% of them seen once. From germline, CDR1 is SGHVS and CDR2 FNYEAQ. V gave up 2 bases and J gave up 1 base, with 14 bases separating them. The CDR3 covers 16 residues. The source material was peripheral blood. The rearrangement joins TRBV7-6 to TRBJ1-1; TRBD1 might be the D (5 bases). The receptor comes from a woman in her 70s with acute or convalescent COVID-19. The CDR3 bases are TGTGCCAGCAGCTTATCTACCAGGGTGAGGAACACTGAAGCTTTCTTT. This gives the protein CASSLSTRVRNTEAFF.